This T cell receptor (beta chain) was captured in a study of T-cell memory formation after mild COVID-19. Overall study results and limits: Unconfirmed was the SARS-CoV-2 specificity of second-wave clones that peaked on day 37. Clones that contracted from day 15 to 85 were balanced CD4/CD8, while later expanders leaned CD4+. Within pre-infection memory, some responding clones were found, suggesting cross-reactive memory joined.

This clonotype showed up many times. Its matching antigen is unknown. Barcoded TCR alpha and TCR beta cDNA libraries with UMIs came from 5'RACE using constant-segment primers. TCRdb recomputed calls from the 5' RACE reads with MiXCR, one row per CDR3 protein. This table holds 120,000 to 150,000 distinct CDR3 sequences, approximately 6% found once. CDR1 is SGHNT and CDR2 is YYREEE in the germline V gene (reference sequence). The CDR3 runs 13 residues. With 0 bases removed from V and 5 bases from J, the gap between germline ends came to 7 bases. The receptor was derived from an adult woman who had mild COVID-19 (a few samples of this study predate the infection). Cell type and time point are not known. This chain links TRBV5-4 with TRBJ2-3; D is unclear. Sequencing was performed on PBMCs or a T cell subset sorted from them (not recorded which). The CDR3, as DNA: TGTGCCAGCAGCTTGGCCGCGCGAGATACGCAGTATTTT. It yields the protein CASSLAARDTQYF.